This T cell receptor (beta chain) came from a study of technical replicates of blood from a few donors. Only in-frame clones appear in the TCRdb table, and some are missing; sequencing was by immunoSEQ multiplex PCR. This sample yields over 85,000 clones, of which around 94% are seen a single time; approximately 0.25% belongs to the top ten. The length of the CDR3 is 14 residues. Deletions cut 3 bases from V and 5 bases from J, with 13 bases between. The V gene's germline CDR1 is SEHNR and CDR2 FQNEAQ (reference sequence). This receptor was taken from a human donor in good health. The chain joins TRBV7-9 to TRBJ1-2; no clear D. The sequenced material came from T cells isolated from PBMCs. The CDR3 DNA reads TGTGCCAGCAGCTTCGAGCCGCATGCGTATGGCTACACCTTC. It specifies CASSFEPHAYGYTF.